One and the same sample provided the 14 T cell receptor beta chains below, sequenced in a study of CD8+CD57+ T cells in acquired aplastic anemia. CDR3 and TCR beta VDJ profiling relied on a genomic DNA template. From the reads, TCRdb called clonotypes with MiXCR, one entry per CDR3 protein. The sample lists fewer than 250,000 distinct CDR3 sequences; around 45% were seen once. For sequencing, patients were chosen who had shown expansion of CD8+CD57+ cells by flow cytometry. Sequenced sample: sorted CD4+, CD8+, or CD8+CD57+ T cells (not recorded which) from PBMCs. Every receptor here comes from a human donor with aplastic anemia.

This chain connects TRBV3-1 to TRBJ2-5, with TRBD1 matching over 10 bases. CDR3 size: 17 residues. Germline trimming cut 0 bases from V and 4 bases from J; bases unmatched to any gene: 8. Germline CDR1 reads LGHDT; CDR2 reads YNNKEL (reference sequence). The chain's CDR3 is CASSQEVSDRGGETQYF. Here the CDR3 DNA reads TGTGCCAGCAGCCAAGAAGTTTCGGACAGGGGGGGAGAGACCCAGTACTTC.

In this sample, this clonotype turned up many times. The chain is built from TRBV7-9 and TRBJ2-3; 9 positions agree with TRBD1. Germline-derived CDR1 and CDR2 are SEHNR and FQNEAQ (reference sequence). The V gene end was trimmed by 5 bases and the J gene end by 4 bases; junction bases not matched to a gene: 7. The CDR3 contains 15 residues. CDR3 bases: TGTGCCAGCAGCCCAAACCGGGACAGGGCAGATACGCAGTATTTT. Amino acid sequence: CASSPNRDRADTQYF.

This clonotype was recorded at least ten times. This chain joins TRBV9 and TRBJ1-5; D is perhaps TRBD1 (5 bases). CDR1 is SGDLS and CDR2 is YYNGEE in the germline V gene. Trimming cost V 0 bases and J 2 bases, with 12 bases left between them. This CDR3 spans 16 amino acids. This CDR3 reads CASSVDGGEGNQPQHF. CDR3 sequence (DNA): TGTGCCAGCAGCGTAGATGGAGGGGAAGGCAATCAGCCCCAGCATTTT.

This clonotype was recorded at least ten times. This sequence joins TRBV2 and TRBJ1-2; D is ambiguous. This CDR3 region has 11 residues. Between the trimmed V and J ends, which lost 10 bases and 10 bases, there was a span of 16 bases. CDR1 and CDR2 from the germline V gene are SNHLY and FYNNEI. This CDR3 reads CANRLKWDYTF. DNA of the CDR3: TGTGCCAACAGACTAAAATGGGACTACACCTTC.

This clonotype was picked up many times. This CDR3 reads CATSRATVTEVYGYTF. The CDR3 DNA follows: TGTGCCACCAGCAGAGCTACTGTGACGGAAGTCTATGGCTACACCTTC. The V call is TRBV15, the J call TRBJ1-2; no definite D call. The CDR3 spans 16 residues. Germline CDR1 and CDR2: LNHNV and YYDKDF (reference sequence). Trimming shortened V by 1 base and J by 4 bases, and 16 bases separated the two germline ends. Full variable domain (missing parts from reference TRBV15 and TRBJ1-2): DAMVIQNPRYQVTQFGKPVTLSCSQTLNHNVMYWYQQKSSQAPKLLFHYYDKDFNNEADTPDNFQSRRPNTSFCFLDIRSPGLGDTAMYLCATSRATVTEVYGYTFGSGTRLTVV.

This clonotype was observed a single time. The DNA is left out, because the CDR3 cannot be placed on it with certainty; the CDR3 is given as TCRdb lists it. J is TRBJ1-6 and V is TRBV15; the D segment call TRBD1 is taken from the table without a DNA check. Both ends counted, the CDR3 spans 23 residues. The germline V gene has CDR1 LNHNV and CDR2 YYDKDF (reference sequence). The CDR3 is CATSGQPSREQYFGTGNNSPLHF.

The chain combines TRBV29-1 with TRBJ1-2; 9 nucleotides match TRBD1. Looked up from germline, CDR1 is SQVTM and CDR2 is ANQGSEA. There are 14 residues in the CDR3. The trim removed 7 bases at V and 6 bases at J, leaving 12 bases unmatched. The CDR3 sequence: CSATNRGRDHGYTF. The CDR3 DNA reads as TGCAGCGCGACAAACAGGGGGCGAGACCATGGCTACACCTTC.

The CDR3 sequence: CSVEASSYEQYF. The CDR3 bases are TGCAGCGTTGAAGCCTCCTCCTACGAGCAGTACTTC. The gene calls are TRBV29-1 and TRBJ2-7; D remains ambiguous. This CDR3 comprises 12 residues. Germline V lookup: CDR1 SQVTM, CDR2 ANQGSEA. Trimming stripped 1 base from V and 0 bases from J, with 4 bases between.

The J gene is TRBJ2-1, the V gene TRBV7-8; TRBD2 matches 8 bases. The J segment lost 1 base and the V segment lost 3 bases, leaving 5 bases of the junction unmatched. Germline CDR1 is SGHVS and CDR2 is FQNEAQ. This CDR3 spans 16 amino acids. CDR3 amino acids: CASSLGGLASYNEQFF. The CDR3, as DNA: TGTGCCAGCAGCTTGGGTGGACTAGCATCCTACAATGAGCAGTTCTTC.

J is TRBJ1-4 and V is TRBV20-1; no firm D call. This CDR3 contains 14 residues. Trimming removed 3 bases at V and 0 bases at J, with 8 bases between. Germline V gene sequence: CDR1 DFQATT, CDR2 SNEGSKA (reference sequence). In nucleotides, the CDR3 is TGCAGTGCTAGTGGGTTTTCAACTAATGAAAAACTGTTTTTT. It yields the protein CSASGFSTNEKLFF.

A remark on this clonotype: One base away lies a much larger clone, so this may be a sequencing read error. V usage is TRBV7-6 and J usage is TRBJ1-1, with a weak D call TRBD1 (5 bases). Per germline, CDR1 SGHVS and CDR2 FNYEAQ. CDR3 length: 15 amino acids. The DNA of the CDR3 is TGTGCCAGCAGCCAAGGGGCAGGGCGGGATACTGAAGCTTCCTTT. This codes for CASSQGAGRDTEASF.

The chain carries TRBV24-1 and TRBJ2-2; 11 positions agree with TRBD2. The V gene end was trimmed by 5 bases and the J gene end by 3 bases; junction bases not matched to a gene: 7. The CDR3 runs 17 residues. Germline CDR1 and CDR2: KGHDR and SFDVKD. The CDR3 sequence: CATSGRTSGRYTGELFF. The DNA of the CDR3 is TGTGCCACCAGTGGGCGCACTAGCGGGAGATACACCGGGGAGCTGTTTTTT.

The V and J genes are TRBV2 and TRBJ2-3; D call uncertain. Trimming cost V 9 bases and J 0 bases, with 16 bases left between them. Germline CDR1 SNHLY, CDR2 FYNNEI. The CDR3 covers 15 residues. The CDR3, as DNA: TGTGCCAGTAGTATCCGAGGATCTAGCACAGATACGCAGTATTTT. The encoded protein is CASSIRGSSTDTQYF.

The rearrangement links TRBV4-1 to TRBJ2-2, with D maybe TRBD2 (7 bases). Germline values: CDR1 MGHRA, CDR2 YSYEKL. Deletions cut 6 bases from V and 5 bases from J, with 13 bases between. The CDR3 consists of 14 residues. In DNA form, the CDR3 reads TGCGCCAGCAGGGGGGGGCCGATTACCGGGGAGCTGTTTTTT. Protein: CASRGGPITGELFF.